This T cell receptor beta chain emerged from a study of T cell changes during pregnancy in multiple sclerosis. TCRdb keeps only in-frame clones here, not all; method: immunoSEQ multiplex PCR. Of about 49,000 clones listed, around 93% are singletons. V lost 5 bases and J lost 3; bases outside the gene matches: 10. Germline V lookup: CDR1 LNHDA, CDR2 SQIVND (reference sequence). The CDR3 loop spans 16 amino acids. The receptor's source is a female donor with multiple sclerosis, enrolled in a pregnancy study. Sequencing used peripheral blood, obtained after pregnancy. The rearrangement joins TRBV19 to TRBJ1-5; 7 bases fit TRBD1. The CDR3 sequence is CASSFRQGTFNQPQHF. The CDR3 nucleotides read TGTGCCAGTAGTTTCCGACAGGGAACCTTCAATCAGCCCCAGCATTTT.